This TCR beta chain was sequenced in a study of CD8 T cells in Susac syndrome. The junction had 4 bases not matched to a gene; V was cut back by 4 bases and J by 4 bases. Germline V lookup: CDR1 LNHDA, CDR2 SQIVND (reference sequence). The CDR3 extends over 15 amino acids. This clonotype was seen a single time. Reverse transcription of roughly 0.5 to 1 ug RNA was performed with random hexamers. One entry per CDR3 protein, called by TCRdb with MiXCR from the immunoSEQ multiplex PCR reads. Here the sample spans roughly 150,000 distinct CDR3 sequences, about 94% being singletons. This receptor was taken from a human donor with Susac syndrome. The sample consisted of CD4+ T cells from PBMCs. The chain couples TRBV19 to TRBJ2-5; 12 bases are shared with TRBD1. Here the CDR3 DNA reads TGTGCCAGTAGTAAGGGACAGGGGGCGGGAGAGACCCAGTACTTC. Translating gives CASSKGQGAGETQYF.